The sequence of this TCR beta chain was determined in a study of beta chain features in type 1 diabetes (dated by TCRdb to the late 2010s). Study-level background: Patients and healthy donors did not differ in mean age, gender distribution, total cell number or subset yield. The study compared the TCRB repertoires of sorted circulating CD4+ T cell subsets in recently diagnosed type 1 diabetes patients with those in matched healthy donors. Across all samples, 107,917,701 sorted cells were examined, and cell number per subset correlated strongly with RNA yield. Regulatory and stem cell-like memory subsets were isolated from only 8 patients and roughly 8 healthy donors, whereas naive and central memory subsets came from all 30 or so donors. The study at large found these results: Fewer insertions and more nucleotide deletions at VDJ recombination sites were observed in patients with type 1 diabetes, implying thymic rearrangement abnormalities. Type 1 diabetes patients showed a moderate but significant shortening of TCRB CDR3 length in all four CD4+ subsets. PCR may preferentially amplify shorter templates, but because patient and control samples were amplified and corrected together, any resulting skew would affect both groups equally. Because small numbers of individuals were included in the HLA sub-analyses, any influence of HLA type on TCRB rearrangement was left unresolved. Naive, central memory and regulatory TCRB repertoires appeared more similar among patients than among healthy donors. Sequencing cDNA rather than genomic DNA could over-represent highly expressing activated cells, although activation and CD3 levels did not differ between groups.

The germline V gene (reference sequence) sets CDR1 to SEHNR and CDR2 to FQNEAQ. The CDR3 measures 18 amino acids from cysteine to phenylalanine. Only CDR3 DNA is held: 54 bases, read in frame from base 1. Trimming accounts for 5 bases at V and 4 bases at J, while the number of junction bases matched to no gene is 18. The High Capacity cDNA Reverse Transcription Kit was used to reverse transcribe all of the isolated RNA, meaning that expressed TCRB transcripts were what got sequenced. Naive, central memory and regulatory T cell samples underwent deep immunoSEQ sequencing, averaging about 3.3 million total reads per sample. After sorted cells were lysed in RLT buffer, RNA was extracted with DNase-treated RNeasy Micro or Mini kits, with the choice depending on cell number. Each cell subset was processed on its own to prevent cross-contamination, while patient and healthy donor samples were processed together. Using the immunoSEQ multiplex PCR, TCRB sequences were amplified from cDNA into 87-bp fragments spanning the CDR3 region. Sequencing of the amplicons was performed on the Illumina HiSeq platform. The original methods were these. PCR bias was corrected computationally using synthetic template baselines, and reads within Hamming distance 2 were collapsed, with unmergeable singletons discarded. Reads were aligned to IMGT to assign V, D and J genes, CDR3 length, and insertions or deletions at six rearrangement sites. Within each subset, clonotype counts were normalized to the number of sorted cells before true diversity and Gini coefficients were calculated with the tcR R package. Repertoire sharing was quantified using the overlap coefficient calculated on TCRB nucleotide sequences. Out-of-frame TCRB sequences from naive cells were analyzed to stand in for the pre-selection repertoire. TCRdb re-hosts the immuneACCESS table, in-frame sequences only. Its copies lack some clones; in the studies checked, an unresolved V gene accounts for under half of them, and the cause for the rest is not known. The DNA gave D and trimming, while V, J and clone size come from that table. The sample contains about 300,000 clones, roughly 13% of them found a single time. The top ten clones comprise roughly 0.015% of the sample.

Each donor gave one peripheral blood draw, averaging approximately 0.11 L, which was collected into heparinised tubes. A BD FACSAria II was used to sort naive, central memory, regulatory and stem cell-like memory CD4+ T cells with a panel that included CD45RO, CCR7, CD25, CD127, CD95 and CD27. A purity above 95% was achieved for all sorted populations. PBMCs were isolated immediately by Lymphoprep density gradient centrifugation and stained directly without culture. To minimize batch effects, samples were stained and sorted in pairs, one healthy donor with one patient per experiment. Note on this clone: The antigen it recognizes is unknown. No base-level quality is on record; no much larger clone is a single base apart.

The chain couples TRBV7-9 to TRBJ2-3; 7 bases in the junction line up with TRBD2. This TCR derives from a woman under 30 with type 1 diabetes. Sequenced sample: naive CD4+ T cells from blood. What the cell subset or site label conveys for this sample: true naive CD4+ T cells. The CDR3 sequence is CASSPTWGLAGVADTQYF. The DNA reads as follows: TGTGCCAGCAGCCCCACCTGGGGTTTGGCGGGAGTGGCAGATACGCAGTATTTT.